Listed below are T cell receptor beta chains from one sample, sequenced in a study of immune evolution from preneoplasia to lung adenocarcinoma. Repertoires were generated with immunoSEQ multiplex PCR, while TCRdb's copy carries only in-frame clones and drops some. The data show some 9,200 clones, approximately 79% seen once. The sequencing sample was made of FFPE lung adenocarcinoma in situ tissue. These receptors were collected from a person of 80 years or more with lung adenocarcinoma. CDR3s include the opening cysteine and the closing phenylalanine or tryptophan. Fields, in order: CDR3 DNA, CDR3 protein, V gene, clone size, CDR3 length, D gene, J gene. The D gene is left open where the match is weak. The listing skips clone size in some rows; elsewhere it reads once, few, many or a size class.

TGCGCCAGCAGCCAAGCCACAGGGGTCACCGGGGAGCTGTTTTTT | CASSQATGVTGELFF | TRBV4-3 | NA | 15 | TRBD1 | TRBJ2-2
TGTGCCAGTAGTTTTGGGACACCTTTCTATGGCTACACCTTC | CASSFGTPFYGYTF | TRBV19 | NA | 14 | NA | TRBJ1-2
TGTGCCAGCAGCATGCGCTATGAGGGGGGAAGAGAGACCCAGTACTTC | CASSMRYEGGRETQYF | TRBV5-6 | NA | 16 | NA | TRBJ2-5
TGTGCCAGCAGCTTATCAGGGGGCTTCATAGGTACTGAAGCTTTCTTT | CASSLSGGFIGTEAFF | TRBV11-2 | once | 16 | TRBD1 | TRBJ1-1
TGTGCCAGCAGCTTGTCGGCGAACACTGAAGCTTTCTTT | CASSLSANTEAFF | TRBV5-8 | NA | 13 | NA | TRBJ1-1
TGTGCCAGCAGTTACCGGGCGAACACTGAAGCTTTCTTT | CASSYRANTEAFF | TRBV6-6 | once | 13 | NA | TRBJ1-1
TGTGCCAGCAGTAAAGGACTAGCGGGGTTCAACACCGGGGAGCTGTTTTTT | CASSKGLAGFNTGELFF | TRBV6-1 | NA | 17 | TRBD2 | TRBJ2-2
TGTGCCAGCAGCCCCGCCCCCAGACTAGCGGGGGGAGATACGCAGTATTTT | CASSPAPRLAGGDTQYF | TRBV7-2 | NA | 17 | TRBD2 | TRBJ2-3
TGTGCCAGCAGCTTGCAGCGGGGGGGTAAAGAGACCCAGTACTTC | CASSLQRGGKETQYF | TRBV5-8 | NA | 15 | TRBD2 | TRBJ2-5
TGCAGCGCGATGGCGCCAGCCAAAAACATTCAGTACTTC | CSAMAPAKNIQYF | TRBV29-1 | NA | 13 | NA | TRBJ2-4
TGTGCCAGCAGCCGGGACAGGGGAATTGAGGAAGCTTTCTTT | CASSRDRGIEEAFF | TRBV7-9 | NA | 14 | TRBD1 | TRBJ1-1
TGTGCCAGCAGCTTAGGGAGGGAGACCCAGTACTTC | CASSLGRETQYF | TRBV7-2 | NA | 12 | NA | TRBJ2-5
TGTGCCAGCAGCCAGGAATTAGATCAGCCCCAGCATTTT | CASSQELDQPQHF | TRBV4-2 | NA | 13 | NA | TRBJ1-5
TGTGCCAGCAACGAGCCTAGCGGGGGGGGAGATGAGCAGTTCTTC | CASNEPSGGGDEQFF | TRBV7-9 | NA | 15 | TRBD2 | TRBJ2-1
TGTGCCAGCGGAAAAACGGACAGGCTGGATGGCTACACCTTC | CASGKTDRLDGYTF | TRBV27 | NA | 14 | TRBD1 | TRBJ1-2
TGTGCCAGCAGCTTAGGGACCCTCGAAGAGACCCAGTACTTC | CASSLGTLEETQYF | TRBV11-2 | NA | 14 | NA | TRBJ2-5
TGTGCCAGCAGCCAGGAGTTGAACACTGAAGCTTTCTTT | CASSQELNTEAFF | TRBV11-2 | NA | 13 | NA | TRBJ1-1
TGTGCCAGCAGCTTGGTGGGGATGGTTGACACTGAAGCTTTCTTT | CASSLVGMVDTEAFF | TRBV5-4 | NA | 15 | NA | TRBJ1-1
TGTGCCAGCAGCGTAGACCTTACCGGGGAGCTGTTTTTT | CASSVDLTGELFF | TRBV9 | NA | 13 | NA | TRBJ2-2
TGTGCCATCAGTGAAGACCCGGACTATGGCTACACCTTC | CAISEDPDYGYTF | TRBV10-3 | NA | 13 | NA | TRBJ1-2
TGCAGTGCTAACAGGGATGGCTACACCTTC | CSANRDGYTF | TRBV20-1 | NA | 10 | NA | TRBJ1-2
TGTGCCAGCAGCGTTTCTAGCATAAGGGAGACCCAGTACTTC | CASSVSSIRETQYF | TRBV9 | once | 14 | NA | TRBJ2-5
TGCGCCAGCAGCCGACAGGGAAACTACGACGAGCAGTACTTC | CASSRQGNYDEQYF | TRBV5-1 | few | 14 | TRBD1 | TRBJ2-7
TGTGCCAGCAGCCAAGAGACCGTGGGGTACAATGAGCAGTTCTTC | CASSQETVGYNEQFF | TRBV4-2 | few | 15 | NA | TRBJ2-1
TGTGCCAGCAGCTACGGGACTAGCGGGTACAATGAGCAGTTCTTC | CASSYGTSGYNEQFF | TRBV11-2 | NA | 15 | TRBD2 | TRBJ2-1
TGTGCCAGCAGCTTCCCCGGGACAGGCAACACTGAAGCTTTCTTT | CASSFPGTGNTEAFF | TRBV11-2 | NA | 15 | TRBD1 | TRBJ1-1
TGTGCCAGCAGCCAAATGGGGACAGGGGCATGGGAGCAGTACTTC | CASSQMGTGAWEQYF | TRBV14 | few | 15 | TRBD1 | TRBJ2-7
TGTGCCAGCAGCTTGGCGGACAGGGGGCGAGGTAGCGAGCAGTACTTC | CASSLADRGRGSEQYF | TRBV7-2 | NA | 16 | TRBD1 | TRBJ2-7
TGTGCCAGCAGCGTTGGGACAGGGTCATGGAACACCGGGGAGCTGTTTTTT | CASSVGTGSWNTGELFF | TRBV5-4 | NA | 17 | TRBD1 | TRBJ2-2
TGTGCCAGCAGCCCGTGGGAGGGGGTAGACACTGAAGCTTTCTTT | CASSPWEGVDTEAFF | TRBV9 | NA | 15 | NA | TRBJ1-1
TGTGCCAGCAGTACCGGACAGATTGAAAACTATGGCTACACCTTC | CASSTGQIENYGYTF | TRBV5-6 | NA | 15 | NA | TRBJ1-2
TGTGCCAGCAGCCAGGAAGGGGGATTAGCGGGGGCCCAGACCCAGTACTTC | CASSQEGGLAGAQTQYF | TRBV4-2 | few | 17 | TRBD2 | TRBJ2-5
TGTGCCAGCAGCTCAACACGCTCTAATGAAAAACTGTTTTTT | CASSSTRSNEKLFF | TRBV7-8 | NA | 14 | NA | TRBJ1-4
TGTGCCAGCAGCGTAGGACTAGCGGCGAACCAAGAGACCCAGTACTTC | CASSVGLAANQETQYF | TRBV9 | NA | 16 | TRBD2 | TRBJ2-5
TGCGCCAGCAGCGAGGGCCGGCTCTCATACACTGAAGCTTTCTTT | CASSEGRLSYTEAFF | TRBV5-1 | NA | 15 | NA | TRBJ1-1
TGTGCCAGCAGTCGGACAGGGCCCAATGAGCAGTTCTTC | CASSRTGPNEQFF | TRBV6-5 | NA | 13 | TRBD1 | TRBJ2-1
TGTGCCAGCTCACCCGCGGGGGGGTCTGGAAACACCATATATTTT | CASSPAGGSGNTIYF | TRBV18 | NA | 15 | NA | TRBJ1-3
TGTGCCAGTATGCGGAGAGGTAGGGGGGATCAGCCCCAGCATTTT | CASMRRGRGDQPQHF | TRBV19 | NA | 15 | NA | TRBJ1-5
TGCGCCAGCAGCCGGACTAGCTCTGAGCAGTTCTTC | CASSRTSSEQFF | TRBV5-1 | NA | 12 | TRBD2 | TRBJ2-1
TGTGCCAGCTCGCAGGGACAGGGAAATGGCTACACCTTC | CASSQGQGNGYTF | TRBV18 | NA | 13 | TRBD1 | TRBJ1-2